Below are 25 T cell receptor beta chains sequenced from a single sample in a study of T-cell memory formation after mild COVID-19. TCRdb independently ran MiXCR on the 5' RACE reads; one entry per CDR3 protein. This sample yields around 440,000 distinct CDR3 sequences, of which approximately 18% are seen a single time; more than 9% belongs to the top ten. Material: PBMCs or a T cell subset sorted from them (not recorded which). The receptors here all came from an adult woman who had mild COVID-19 (a few samples of this study predate the infection). Cell type and time point are not known.

The chain employs TRBV14 and TRBJ1-2; D gene ambiguous. Trimming removed 3 bases from V and 2 bases from J, with 7 bases in between. CDR1 is SGHDN and CDR2 is FVKESK in the germline V gene. The CDR3 length is 13 residues. The CDR3 reads CASSHVGNYGYTF. DNA of the CDR3: TGTGCCAGCAGCCACGTGGGGAACTATGGCTACACCTTC.

This clonotype was picked up a small number of times. The chain is built from TRBV7-6 and TRBJ1-4; 9 positions agree with TRBD1. The CDR3 runs to 13 residues. The germline CDR1 and CDR2 sequences are SGHVS and FNYEAQ. The J segment lost 6 bases and the V segment lost 6 bases, leaving 2 bases of the junction unmatched. The CDR3 sequence: CASRRQGDEKLFF. The CDR3 coding sequence is TGTGCCAGCAGGCGACAGGGGGATGAAAAACTGTTTTTT.

The V gene is TRBV7-7, the J gene TRBJ2-2; D ambiguous. With 6 bases removed from V and 0 bases from J, the gap between germline ends came to 14 bases. CDR3 size: 16 residues. Germline loops: CDR1 SSHAT, CDR2 FNYEAQ (reference sequence). CDR3 region: CASRGDGSSNTGELFF. The CDR3 DNA reads as TGTGCCAGCAGAGGCGACGGCTCGTCGAACACCGGGGAGCTGTTTTTT.

This clonotype turned up a few times. This rearrangement joins TRBV7-9 to TRBJ2-3; 10 nucleotides agree with TRBD2. The CDR3 covers 15 residues. CDR1 SEHNR and CDR2 FQNEAQ come from the germline V gene (reference sequence). Unmatched junction bases numbered 1, after V lost 3 bases and J lost 1 base. CDR3 coding DNA: TGTGCCAGCAGCTTCCTAGCGGGAGGCACAGATACGCAGTATTTT. It specifies CASSFLAGGTDTQYF.

This clonotype was observed a few times. The rearrangement joins TRBV6-5 to TRBJ2-2; D remains unclear. Germline CDR1 and CDR2: MNHEY and SVGAGI. The CDR3 spans 13 residues. The V end was cut by 5 bases, the J end by 2 bases, with 6 bases between. CDR3 loop: CASSKLNTGELFF. The DNA for the CDR3 is TGTGCCAGCAGTAAGCTAAACACCGGGGAGCTGTTTTTT.

The gene calls are TRBV24-1 and TRBJ2-1, with a tentative D call TRBD2 (5 bases). Trimming took 9 bases from V and 10 from J, leaving 12 bases between them. The CDR3 is made up of 11 amino acids. Germline lookup yields CDR1 KGHDR and CDR2 SFDVKD. The CDR3 DNA follows: TGTGCCACCCGTCTTCGCGGGGAGCAGTTCTTC. Translated: CATRLRGEQFF.

The V call is TRBV6-2 or TRBV6-3, the J call TRBJ1-5; 9 nucleotides agree with TRBD1. The V gene end was trimmed by 4 bases and the J gene end by 7 bases; junction bases not matched to a gene: 17. The germline V gene encodes CDR1 MNHEY and CDR2 SVGEGT. The CDR3 has 18 amino acids. The CDR3 loop is CASSSFPVFTGGGQPQHF. CDR3 nucleotides: TGTGCCAGCAGTTCCTTTCCGGTTTTCACAGGGGGCGGACAGCCCCAGCATTTT.

The chain is built from TRBV29-1 and TRBJ1-1; the match to TRBD1 covers 8 bases. CDR3 length equals 12 residues. CDR1 is SQVTM, CDR2 ANQGSEA, per germline. Germline trimming cut 7 bases from V and 5 bases from J; bases unmatched to any gene: 6. The CDR3 is CSARTGRTEAFF. DNA for the CDR3: TGCAGCGCTCGGACAGGGAGAACTGAAGCTTTCTTT.

The CDR3 DNA is TGCGCCAGCATCCCCAGTGGACTAGCAGGGGCGAACACCGGGGAGCTGTTTTTT. Protein: CASIPSGLAGANTGELFF. The rearrangement joins TRBV5-1 to TRBJ2-2; TRBD2 matches 8 bases. V lost 6 bases, J lost 0 bases, and 13 bases stayed unmatched. This CDR3 spans 18 amino acids. From germline, CDR1 is SGHRS and CDR2 YFSETQ.

The rearrangement joins TRBV15 to TRBJ2-7, with D unresolved. The V and J ends lost 4 bases and 1 base respectively, with 11 bases between them. Germline V CDR1 and CDR2: LNHNV, YYDKDF (reference sequence). This CDR3 has 14 amino acids. CDR3 residues: CATSIQTHSYEQYF. CDR3 in DNA: TGTGCCACCAGCATCCAGACTCATTCCTACGAGCAGTACTTC.

The V and J genes are TRBV6-2 or TRBV6-3 and TRBJ2-1; the D is unclear. The CDR3 runs 12 residues. V was shortened by 8 bases and J by 8 bases, with 13 bases between the two germline ends. Germline V CDR1 and CDR2: MNHEY, SVGEGT. DNA for the CDR3: TGTGCCAGCTCACTCCTTGAGGATGAGCAGTTCTTC. This gives the protein CASSLLEDEQFF.

The chain couples TRBV5-4 to TRBJ2-5, with TRBD1 matching over 7 bases. J was trimmed by 1 base and V by 4 bases; bases with no gene match: 7. There are 15 residues in the CDR3. Germline CDR1 SGHNT, CDR2 YYREEE (reference sequence). The CDR3 sequence is CASSPRTGRQETQYF. CDR3 DNA sequence: TGTGCCAGCAGCCCCCGGACAGGCCGCCAAGAGACCCAGTACTTC.

The genes are TRBV7-6 and TRBJ2-1, with D unclear. V was shortened by 5 bases and J by 5 bases, with 10 bases between the two germline ends. Germline-derived CDR1 and CDR2 are SGHVS and FNYEAQ. This CDR3 has 13 residues. The DNA for the CDR3 is TGTGCCAGCAGCCTCCCGGGCCACAATGAGCAGTTCTTC. The encoded protein is CASSLPGHNEQFF.

This clonotype was seen a few times. The chain is built from TRBV7-9 and TRBJ2-7, with D possibly TRBD1 on 6 matching bases. The V end was cut by 1 base, the J end by 5 bases, with 15 bases between. The V gene's germline CDR1 is SEHNR and CDR2 FQNEAQ (reference sequence). The CDR3 is 15 amino acids. This chain's CDR3 is CASSLVGRGLDEQYF. The CDR3 nucleotides read TGTGCCAGCAGCTTAGTAGGCAGGGGCTTGGACGAGCAGTACTTC.

The chain uses TRBV3-1 and TRBJ2-1; TRBD2 is a possible D gene (5 bases). This CDR3 spans 14 amino acids. V shed 1 base and J shed 6 bases, with 10 bases lying between them. Germline CDR1 and CDR2: LGHDT and YNNKEL (reference sequence). The CDR3 protein is CASSQALALNEQFF. The CDR3 DNA is TGTGCCAGCAGCCAAGCCCTAGCTCTCAATGAGCAGTTCTTC.

This clonotype turned up a few times. The V call is TRBV9, the J call TRBJ2-5; 7 positions agree with TRBD2. The CDR3 consists of 15 residues. The V segment lost 4 bases and the J segment 5 bases; nucleotides outside the gene matches: 11. Germline assignment: CDR1 SGDLS and CDR2 YYNGEE. CDR3 region: CASSSTGGRGETQYF. CDR3 DNA sequence: TGTGCCAGCAGCAGCACCGGCGGGAGAGGTGAGACCCAGTACTTC.

J is TRBJ1-6 and V is TRBV9; D unresolved. CDR1 and CDR2 (germline): SGDLS, YYNGEE. The CDR3 loop spans 14 amino acids. The V end was cut by 0 bases, the J end by 7 bases, with 8 bases between. The DNA for the CDR3 is TGTGCCAGCAGCGTAGACCCTACGAATTCACCCCTCCACTTT. Translating gives CASSVDPTNSPLHF.

The chain couples TRBV3-1 to TRBJ1-1; no clear D gene. The CDR3 loop spans 14 amino acids. Germline V CDR1 and CDR2: LGHDT, YNNKEL (reference sequence). The V end lost 4 bases, the J end lost 5 bases, and 14 bases lay between the germline ends. This CDR3 reads CASSPHRERTEAFF. CDR3 DNA: TGTGCCAGCAGCCCTCATAGGGAGAGGACTGAAGCTTTCTTT.

The V call is TRBV24-1, the J call TRBJ1-3; D gene ambiguous. V was trimmed by 4 bases and J by 4 bases, leaving 10 bases between them. The CDR3 covers 14 residues. CDR1 is KGHDR, CDR2 SFDVKD, per germline. Written as DNA, the CDR3 is TGTGCCACCAGTGACCCGACAAGCGGAAACACCATATATTTT. This translates into CATSDPTSGNTIYF.

The J gene is TRBJ2-5, the V gene TRBV20-1, with a tentative D call TRBD2 (5 bases). The V end lost 1 base, the J end lost 2 bases, and 20 bases lay between the germline ends. CDR1 and CDR2 (germline): DFQATT, SNEGSKA (reference sequence). The CDR3 has 17 residues. In DNA, the CDR3 is TGCAGTGCTAGAGCCCCCACCGTCATGCGGGTGCAAGAGACCCAGTACTTC. This gives the protein CSARAPTVMRVQETQYF.

This clonotype was detected only a few times. The chain is built from TRBV6-5 and TRBJ2-2; TRBD2 matches at 13 bases. Per germline, CDR1 MNHEY and CDR2 SVGAGI. This CDR3 contains 14 residues. The V segment lost 10 bases and the J segment 4 bases; nucleotides outside the gene matches: 3. CDR3 loop: CATRLAGGTGELFF. CDR3 nucleotides: TGTGCCACCAGACTAGCGGGGGGCACCGGGGAGCTGTTTTTT.

V is TRBV20-1 and J is TRBJ2-6; D unclear. Deletions cut 3 bases from V and 0 bases from J, with 12 bases between. Germline lookup yields CDR1 DFQATT and CDR2 SNEGSKA (reference sequence). This CDR3 is 16 amino acids long. The CDR3 loop reads CSASSASRSGANVLTF. CDR3 DNA sequence: TGCAGTGCTAGTTCGGCCAGCCGCTCTGGGGCCAACGTCCTGACTTTC.

This clonotype showed up many times. J is TRBJ1-1 and V is TRBV7-6; D not resolved. Trimming left V 5 bases short and J 2 bases short, with 12 bases between. Germline CDR1 is SGHVS and CDR2 is FNYEAQ. The CDR3 extends over 14 amino acids. The CDR3 DNA sequence: TGTGCCAGCAGCCCCTCCGGGCGAAACACTGAAGCTTTCTTT. Its translation is CASSPSGRNTEAFF.

This clonotype was detected only a few times. This chain joins TRBV7-8 and TRBJ2-3; D is unresolved. Germline V gene sequence: CDR1 SGHVS, CDR2 FQNEAQ. With 5 bases removed from V and 0 bases from J, the gap between germline ends came to 15 bases. The length of the CDR3 is 16 residues. CDR3 sequence reads: CASSLRNPRSTDTQYF. The CDR3 DNA sequence: TGTGCCAGCAGCCTAAGGAACCCACGAAGCACAGATACGCAGTATTTT. Full variable domain (outside the CDR3, taken from reference TRBV7-8 and TRBJ2-3): GAGVSQSPRYKVAKRGQDVALRCDPISGHVSLFWYQQALGQGPEFLTYFQNEAQLDKSGLPSDRFFAERPEGSVSTLKIQRTQQEDSAVYLCASSLRNPRSTDTQYFGPGTRLTVL.

A few counts support this clonotype. This CDR3 is CASRGPNSYEQYF. The CDR3 region has the DNA TGTGCCAGCAGGGGACCTAACTCCTACGAGCAGTACTTC. This rearrangement joins TRBV2 to TRBJ2-7; D might be TRBD1 or TRBD2, each matching 5 bases. Germline lookup yields CDR1 SNHLY and CDR2 FYNNEI. This CDR3 is 13 amino acids long. Trimming left V 6 bases short and J 0 bases short, with 9 bases between.